Described below is a single TCR beta chain sequence and its context. Its specificity is unknown. Germline and junction disagree at one end, which may indicate a read error. The CDR3 totals 11 residues. This record belongs to a study of T cell responses to AZD1222 COVID-19 vaccine. Assay: immunoSEQ multiplex PCR; the TCRdb copy retains only in-frame clones and omits some. Here the sample spans roughly 140,000 clones, approximately 88% being singletons. Study-wide results and limits: Females made up more of the donors, who were largely white British, and clonal diversity may have come out too low. Repertoire sampling happened only post peak T cell response.

The chain has TRBV5-3 and TRBJ2-4; D call uncertain. TRBV5-3 is marked as an open reading frame, function uncertain. The sample here was peripheral blood, taken on day 0 of AZD1222 vaccination. The sequence came from an adult in good health. The DNA for the CDR3 is TGTGCCAGAAGCTTGGGGGCAGGATCCCCCTTC. It codes for CARSLGAGSPF.